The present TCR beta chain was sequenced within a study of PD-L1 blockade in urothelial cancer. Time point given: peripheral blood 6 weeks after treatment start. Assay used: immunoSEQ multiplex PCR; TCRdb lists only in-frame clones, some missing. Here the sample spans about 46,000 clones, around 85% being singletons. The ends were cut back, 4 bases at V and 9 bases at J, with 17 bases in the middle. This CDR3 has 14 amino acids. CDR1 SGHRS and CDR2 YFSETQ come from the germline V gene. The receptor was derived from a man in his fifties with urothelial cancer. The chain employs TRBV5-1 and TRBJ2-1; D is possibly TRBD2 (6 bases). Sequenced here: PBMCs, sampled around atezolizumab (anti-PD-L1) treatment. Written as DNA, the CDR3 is TGCGCCAGCAGCCAGTCCGGGGCCGGGGGTGAGCAGTTCTTC. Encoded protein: CASSQSGAGGEQFF.